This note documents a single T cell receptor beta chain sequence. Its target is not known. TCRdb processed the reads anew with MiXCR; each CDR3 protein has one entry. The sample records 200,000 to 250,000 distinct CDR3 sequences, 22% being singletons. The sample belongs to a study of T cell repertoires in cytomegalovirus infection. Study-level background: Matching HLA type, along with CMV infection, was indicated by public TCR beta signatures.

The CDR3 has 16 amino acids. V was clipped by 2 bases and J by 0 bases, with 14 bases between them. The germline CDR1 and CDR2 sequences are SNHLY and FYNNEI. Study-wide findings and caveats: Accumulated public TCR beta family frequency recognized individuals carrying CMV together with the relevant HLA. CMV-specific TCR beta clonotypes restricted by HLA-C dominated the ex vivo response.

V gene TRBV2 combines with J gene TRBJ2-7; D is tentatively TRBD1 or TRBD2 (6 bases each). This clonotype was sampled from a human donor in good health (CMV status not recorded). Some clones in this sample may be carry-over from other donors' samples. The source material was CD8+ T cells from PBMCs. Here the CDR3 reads CASSEYGGSSSYEQYF. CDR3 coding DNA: TGTGCCAGCAGTGAATACGGGGGCTCCTCCTCCTACGAGCAGTACTTC.